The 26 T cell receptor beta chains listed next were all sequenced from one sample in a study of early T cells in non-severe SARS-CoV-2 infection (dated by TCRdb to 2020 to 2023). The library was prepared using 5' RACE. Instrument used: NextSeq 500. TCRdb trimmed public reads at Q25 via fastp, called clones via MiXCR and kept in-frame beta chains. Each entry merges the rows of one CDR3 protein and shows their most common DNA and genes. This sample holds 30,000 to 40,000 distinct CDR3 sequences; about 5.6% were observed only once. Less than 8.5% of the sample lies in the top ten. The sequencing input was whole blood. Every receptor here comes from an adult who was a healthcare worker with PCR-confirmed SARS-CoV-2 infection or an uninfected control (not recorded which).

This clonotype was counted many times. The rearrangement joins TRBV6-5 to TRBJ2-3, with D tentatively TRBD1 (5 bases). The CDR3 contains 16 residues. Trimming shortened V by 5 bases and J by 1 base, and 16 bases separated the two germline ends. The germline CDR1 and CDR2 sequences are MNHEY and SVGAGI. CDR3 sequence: CASSTTVGARTDTQYF. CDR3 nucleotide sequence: TGTGCCAGCAGTACGACCGTAGGGGCGCGCACAGATACGCAGTATTTT.

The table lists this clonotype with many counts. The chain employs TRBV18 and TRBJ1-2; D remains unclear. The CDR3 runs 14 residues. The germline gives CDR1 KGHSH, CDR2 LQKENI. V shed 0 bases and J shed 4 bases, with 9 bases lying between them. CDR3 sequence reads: CASSPPGIGYGYTF. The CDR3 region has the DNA TGTGCCAGCTCACCACCGGGTATCGGCTATGGCTACACCTTC.

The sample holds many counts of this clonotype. DNA for the CDR3: TGCAGTGCAGTAGACAACGGCGGGAGGGCCGCTAATGAGCAGTTCTTC. Translated, it gives CSAVDNGGRAANEQFF. The chain uses TRBV20-1 and TRBJ2-1, with 9 bases aligning to TRBD2. This CDR3 region has 16 residues. Germline CDR1 reads DFQATT; CDR2 reads SNEGSKA (reference sequence). Unmatched junction bases numbered 16, after V lost 6 bases and J lost 7 bases.

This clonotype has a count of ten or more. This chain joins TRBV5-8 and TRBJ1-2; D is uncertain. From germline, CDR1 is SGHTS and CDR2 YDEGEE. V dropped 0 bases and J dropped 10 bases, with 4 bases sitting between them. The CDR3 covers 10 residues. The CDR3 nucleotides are TGTGCCAGCAGCTTGGTCTCCTACACCTTC. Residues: CASSLVSYTF.

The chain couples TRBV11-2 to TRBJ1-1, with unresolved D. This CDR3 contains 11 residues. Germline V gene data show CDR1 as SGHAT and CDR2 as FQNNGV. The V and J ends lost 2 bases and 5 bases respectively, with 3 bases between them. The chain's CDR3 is CASSLWTEAFF. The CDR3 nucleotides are TGTGCCAGCAGCTTATGGACTGAAGCTTTCTTT.

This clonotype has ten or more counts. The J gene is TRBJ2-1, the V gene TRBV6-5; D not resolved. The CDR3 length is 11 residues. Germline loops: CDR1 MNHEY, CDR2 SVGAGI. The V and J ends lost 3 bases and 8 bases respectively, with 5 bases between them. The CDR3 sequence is CASSYYYEQFF. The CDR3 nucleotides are TGTGCCAGCAGTTATTACTATGAGCAGTTCTTC.

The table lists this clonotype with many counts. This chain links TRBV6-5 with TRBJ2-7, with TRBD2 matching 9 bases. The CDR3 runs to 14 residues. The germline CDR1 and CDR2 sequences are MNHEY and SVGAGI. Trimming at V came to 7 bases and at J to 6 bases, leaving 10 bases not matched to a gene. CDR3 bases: TGTGCCAGCACCGCCGGTAGCGGGAGCTTCGAGCAGTACTTC. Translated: CASTAGSGSFEQYF.

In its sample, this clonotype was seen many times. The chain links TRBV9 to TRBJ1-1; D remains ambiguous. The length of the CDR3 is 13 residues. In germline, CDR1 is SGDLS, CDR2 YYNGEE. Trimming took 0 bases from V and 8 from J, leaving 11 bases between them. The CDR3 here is CASSVAYTGEAFF. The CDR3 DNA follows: TGTGCCAGCAGCGTAGCGTATACCGGAGAAGCTTTCTTT.

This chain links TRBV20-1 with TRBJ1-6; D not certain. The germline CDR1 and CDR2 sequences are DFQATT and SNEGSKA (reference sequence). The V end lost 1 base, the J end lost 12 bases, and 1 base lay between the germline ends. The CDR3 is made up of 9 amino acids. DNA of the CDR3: TGCAGTGCTAGAGGACCCCTCCACTTT. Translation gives CSARGPLHF.

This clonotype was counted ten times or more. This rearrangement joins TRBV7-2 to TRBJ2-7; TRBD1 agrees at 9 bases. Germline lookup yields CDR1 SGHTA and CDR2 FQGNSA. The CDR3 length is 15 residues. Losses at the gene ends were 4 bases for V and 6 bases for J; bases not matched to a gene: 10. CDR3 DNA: TGTGCCAGCAGCTCCCGGGACAGGGCTATGCGCGAGCAGTACTTC. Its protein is CASSSRDRAMREQYF.

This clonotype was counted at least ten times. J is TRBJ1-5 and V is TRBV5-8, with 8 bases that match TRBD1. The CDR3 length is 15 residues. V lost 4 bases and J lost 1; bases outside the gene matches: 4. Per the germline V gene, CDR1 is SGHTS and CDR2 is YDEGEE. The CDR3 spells CASSRGQGSNQPQHF. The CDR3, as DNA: TGTGCCAGCAGCCGAGGACAGGGAAGCAATCAGCCCCAGCATTTT.

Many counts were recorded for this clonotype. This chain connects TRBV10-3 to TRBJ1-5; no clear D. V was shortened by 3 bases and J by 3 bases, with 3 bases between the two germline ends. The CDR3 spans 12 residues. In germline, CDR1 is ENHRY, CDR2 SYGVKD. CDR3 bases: TGTGCCATCAGTGATAACAATCAGCCCCAGCATTTT. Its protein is CAISDNNQPQHF.

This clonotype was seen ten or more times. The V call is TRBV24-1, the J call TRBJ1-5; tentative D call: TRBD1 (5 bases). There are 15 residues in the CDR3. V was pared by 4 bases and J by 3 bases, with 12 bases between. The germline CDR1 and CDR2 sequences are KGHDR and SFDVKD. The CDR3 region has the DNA TGTGCCACCAGTGACCCGGGGGAGTTCAATCAGCCCCAGCATTTT. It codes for CATSDPGEFNQPQHF.

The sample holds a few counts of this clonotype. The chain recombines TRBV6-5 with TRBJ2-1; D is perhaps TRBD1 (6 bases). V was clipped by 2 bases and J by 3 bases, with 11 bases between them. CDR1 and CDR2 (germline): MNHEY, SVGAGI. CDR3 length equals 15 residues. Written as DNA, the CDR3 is TGTGCCAGCAGTTACGAACAGGGTGGCTACAATGAGCAGTTCTTC. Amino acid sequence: CASSYEQGGYNEQFF.

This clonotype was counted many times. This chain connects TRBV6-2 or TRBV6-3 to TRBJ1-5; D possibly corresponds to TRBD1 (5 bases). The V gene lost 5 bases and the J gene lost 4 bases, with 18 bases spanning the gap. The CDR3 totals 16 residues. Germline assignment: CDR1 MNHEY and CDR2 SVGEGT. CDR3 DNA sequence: TGTGCCAGCAGTAGGCGAATTGGGACGGATAATCAGCCCCAGCATTTT. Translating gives CASSRRIGTDNQPQHF.

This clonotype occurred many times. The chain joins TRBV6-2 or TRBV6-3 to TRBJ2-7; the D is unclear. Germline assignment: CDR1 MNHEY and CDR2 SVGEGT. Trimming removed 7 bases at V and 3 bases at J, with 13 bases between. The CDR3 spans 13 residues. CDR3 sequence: CASKPRSNYEQYF. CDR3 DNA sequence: TGTGCCAGCAAACCCAGGTCCAACTACGAGCAGTACTTC.

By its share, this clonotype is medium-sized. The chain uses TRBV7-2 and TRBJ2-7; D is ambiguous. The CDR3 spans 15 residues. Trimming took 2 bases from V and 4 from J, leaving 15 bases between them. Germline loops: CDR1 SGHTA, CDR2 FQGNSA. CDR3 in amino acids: CASSLSSGHAYEQYF. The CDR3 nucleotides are TGTGCCAGCAGCTTAAGTTCCGGTCACGCATACGAGCAGTACTTC. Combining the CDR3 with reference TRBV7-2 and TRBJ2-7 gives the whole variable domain GAGVSQSPSNKVTEKGKDVELRCDPISGHTALYWYRQSLGQGLEFLIYFQGNSAPDKSGLPSDRFSAERTGGSVSTLTIQRTQQEDSAVYLCASSLSSGHAYEQYFGPGTRLTVT.

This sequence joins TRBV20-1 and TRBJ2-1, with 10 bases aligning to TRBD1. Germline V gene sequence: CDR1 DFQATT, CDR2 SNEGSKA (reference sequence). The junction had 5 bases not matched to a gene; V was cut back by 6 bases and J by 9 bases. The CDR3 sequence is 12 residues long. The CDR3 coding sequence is TGCAGTGCCGAGGGACAGGGGCTTGAGCAGTTCTTC. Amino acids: CSAEGQGLEQFF.

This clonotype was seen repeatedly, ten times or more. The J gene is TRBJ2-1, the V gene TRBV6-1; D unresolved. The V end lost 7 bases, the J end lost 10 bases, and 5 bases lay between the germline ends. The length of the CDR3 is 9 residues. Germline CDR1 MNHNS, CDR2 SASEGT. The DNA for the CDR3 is TGTGCCAGCATCAGGGAGCAGTTCTTC. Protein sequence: CASIREQFF.

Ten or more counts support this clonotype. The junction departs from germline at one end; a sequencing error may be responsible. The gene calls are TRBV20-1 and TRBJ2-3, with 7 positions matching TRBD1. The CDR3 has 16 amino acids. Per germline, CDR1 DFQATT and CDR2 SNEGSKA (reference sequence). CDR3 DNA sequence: TGCAGTGCTGGAGACCGGGACAGAGGGTCCACAGATACGCAGTATTTT. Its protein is CSAGDRDRGSTDTQYF.

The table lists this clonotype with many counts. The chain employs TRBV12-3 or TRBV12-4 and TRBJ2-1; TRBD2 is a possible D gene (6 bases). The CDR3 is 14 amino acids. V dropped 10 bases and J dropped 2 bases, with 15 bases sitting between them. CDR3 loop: CATGGAIAYNEQFF. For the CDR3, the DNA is TGTGCCACCGGCGGGGCGATTGCCTACAATGAGCAGTTCTTC.

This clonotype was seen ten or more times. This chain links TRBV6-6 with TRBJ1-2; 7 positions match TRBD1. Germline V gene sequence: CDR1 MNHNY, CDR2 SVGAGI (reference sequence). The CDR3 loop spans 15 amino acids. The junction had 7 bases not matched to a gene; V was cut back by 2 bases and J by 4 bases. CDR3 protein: CASSYLPTGTYGYTF. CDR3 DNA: TGTGCCAGCAGTTACCTCCCGACAGGGACCTATGGCTACACCTTC.

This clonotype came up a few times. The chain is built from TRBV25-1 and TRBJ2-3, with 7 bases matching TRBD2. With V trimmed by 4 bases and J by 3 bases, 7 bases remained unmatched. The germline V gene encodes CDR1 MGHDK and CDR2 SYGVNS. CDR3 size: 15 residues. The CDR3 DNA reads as TGTGCCAGCAGTGGCTCTAGCGGACTTACAGATACGCAGTATTTT. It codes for CASSGSSGLTDTQYF.

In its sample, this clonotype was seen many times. The CDR3 nucleotides are TGTGCCAGCAGTAAGGGAAAAAGCTCCTACGAGCAGTACTTC. Residues: CASSKGKSSYEQYF. The chain joins TRBV7-9 to TRBJ2-7, with unresolved D. With 6 bases removed from V and 0 bases from J, the gap between germline ends came to 12 bases. Germline CDR1 SEHNR, CDR2 FQNEAQ (reference sequence). CDR3 length: 14 amino acids.

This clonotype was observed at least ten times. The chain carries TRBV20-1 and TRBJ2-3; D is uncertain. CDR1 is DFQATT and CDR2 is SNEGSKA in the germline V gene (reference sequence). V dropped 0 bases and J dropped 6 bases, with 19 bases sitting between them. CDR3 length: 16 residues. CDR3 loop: CSARDLDPYWDDTQYF. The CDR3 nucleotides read TGCAGTGCTAGAGATTTGGACCCTTACTGGGATGATACGCAGTATTTT.

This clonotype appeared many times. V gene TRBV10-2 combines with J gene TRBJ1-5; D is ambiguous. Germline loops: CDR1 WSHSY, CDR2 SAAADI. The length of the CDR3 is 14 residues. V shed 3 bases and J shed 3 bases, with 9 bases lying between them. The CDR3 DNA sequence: TGCGCCAGCAGTGAATCCGGGAACAATCAGCCCCAGCATTTT. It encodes CASSESGNNQPQHF.